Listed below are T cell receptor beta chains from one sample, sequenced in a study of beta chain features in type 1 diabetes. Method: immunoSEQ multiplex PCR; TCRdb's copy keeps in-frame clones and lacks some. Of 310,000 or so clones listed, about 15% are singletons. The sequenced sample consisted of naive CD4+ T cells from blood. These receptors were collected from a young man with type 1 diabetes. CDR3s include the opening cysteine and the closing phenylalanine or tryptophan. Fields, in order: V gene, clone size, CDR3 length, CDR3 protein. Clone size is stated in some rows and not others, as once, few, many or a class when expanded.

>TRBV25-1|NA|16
CASSEYSQGLTPKQYF
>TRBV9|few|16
CASSARLAGAPGELFF
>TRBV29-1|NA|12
CSVETGLDTIYF
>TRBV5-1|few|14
CASGHGTQNTEAFF
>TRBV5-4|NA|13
CASREGQGGEQYF
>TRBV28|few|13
CASKPGISYEQYF
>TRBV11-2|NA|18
CASRFPGLAPSSYNEQFF
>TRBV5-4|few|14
CASSRRAGTGELFF
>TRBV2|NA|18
CASSRGQGQFDAGQPQHF
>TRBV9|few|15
CASSVAGAGFIGYTF
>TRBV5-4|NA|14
CASSPQRGEETQYF
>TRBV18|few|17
CASSPPPSRTYQETQYF
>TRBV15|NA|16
CATSRNGLSMNTEAFF
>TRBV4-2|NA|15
CASSQAGAHTDTQYF
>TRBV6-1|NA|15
CASIELQGYDQPQHF
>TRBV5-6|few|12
CASSLEAREQFF
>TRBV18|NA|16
CASSPRLGGDADTQYF
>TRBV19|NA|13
CATGQRHNQPQHF
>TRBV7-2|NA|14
CASSSGQGNQPQHF
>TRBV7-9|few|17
CASRSPPGQDITGELFF
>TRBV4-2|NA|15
CASSQDRGGSYEQYF
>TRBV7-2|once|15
CASSPRLAGSPTQYF
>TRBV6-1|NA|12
CASSEAGGEQFF
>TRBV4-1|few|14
CASSHSRVGNEQFF
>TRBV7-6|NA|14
CASSQRLADNEQFF
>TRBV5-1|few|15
CASSLGPGSNQPQHF
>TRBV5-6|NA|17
CASSPSWTSGKQETQYF
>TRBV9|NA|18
CASSAARGSSSGANVLTF
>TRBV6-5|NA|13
CASRRTGSYEQYF
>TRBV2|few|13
CASSLERQETQYF
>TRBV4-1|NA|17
CASSQVGGSKSYNEQFF
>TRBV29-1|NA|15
CSVNSGLAGGETQYF
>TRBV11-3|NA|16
CASSSRRMGTHNEQFF
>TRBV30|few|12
CAWSVLFYEQYF
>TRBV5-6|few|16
CASSLAGQGYNTEAFF
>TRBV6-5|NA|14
CASTTFGGNYGYTF
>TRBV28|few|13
CASSLYSGEGYTF
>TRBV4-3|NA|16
CASSPRDSFSTDTQYF
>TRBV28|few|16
CASSFSALPSSYEQYF
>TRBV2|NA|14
CASSESQGAAEQYF
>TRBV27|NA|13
CASSFGREGGYTF
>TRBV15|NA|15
CATSRARGQNTEAFF
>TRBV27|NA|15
CASSPQGQGVNGYTF
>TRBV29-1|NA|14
CSVGPRQSTGELFF
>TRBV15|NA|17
CATSRTRGGATNEKLFF
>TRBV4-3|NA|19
CASSQGLVWGSVGHNEQFF
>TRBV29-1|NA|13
CSVTFTENTEAFF
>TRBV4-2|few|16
CASSPLWRGPDTEAFF
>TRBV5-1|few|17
CASSLWPGQGAGGEQFF
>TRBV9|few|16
CASSVLAGGSNNEQFF
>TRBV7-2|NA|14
CASRGQGNTGELFF
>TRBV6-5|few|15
CASSRTVRGSYEQYF
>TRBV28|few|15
CASSSPGGGGETQYF
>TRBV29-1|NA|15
CSVEDLAGVRNEQFF
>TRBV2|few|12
CASSDNAAAQHF
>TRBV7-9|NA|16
CASSLVMATGANVLTF
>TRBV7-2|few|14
CASSFSRDRGPKHF
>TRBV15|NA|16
CATSREQTGGFGKLFF
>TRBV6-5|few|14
CASSEGPTNEKLFF